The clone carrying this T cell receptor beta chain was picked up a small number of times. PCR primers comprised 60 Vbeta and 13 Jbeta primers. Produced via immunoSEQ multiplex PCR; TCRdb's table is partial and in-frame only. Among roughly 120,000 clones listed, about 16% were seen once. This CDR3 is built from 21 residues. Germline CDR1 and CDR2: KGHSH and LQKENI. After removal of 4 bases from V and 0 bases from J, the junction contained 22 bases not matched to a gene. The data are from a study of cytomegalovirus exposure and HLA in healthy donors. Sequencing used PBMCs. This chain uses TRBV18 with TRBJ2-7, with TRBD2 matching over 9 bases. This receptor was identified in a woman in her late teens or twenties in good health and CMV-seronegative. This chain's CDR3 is CASSLRGVRLAALPHSYEQYF. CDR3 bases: TGTGCCAGCTCACTCCGGGGGGTGCGACTAGCGGCCTTACCACACTCCTACGAGCAGTACTTC.